This entry is about one T cell receptor (beta chain). Germline CDR1 is SGHRS and CDR2 is YFSETQ. V was cut by 6 bases and J by 7 bases, with 21 bases left in between. The CDR3 runs to 15 residues. Only in-frame clones appear in the TCRdb table, and some are missing; sequencing was by immunoSEQ multiplex PCR. This table holds under 80,000 clones, 85% to 95% found once. The data were taken from a study of control samples from healthy donors and cancer patients. The sequence came from a woman aged 40 to 49 in good health. The chain carries TRBV5-1 and TRBJ2-3; D gene unclear. The specimen was blood. The CDR3 reads CASTDDTGDGNTQYF. The CDR3 DNA sequence: TGCGCCAGCACGGACGATACCGGAGATGGGAATACGCAGTATTTT. The full variable domain, its missing parts supplied by reference TRBV5-1 and TRBJ2-3, is KAGVTQTPRYLIKTRGQQVTLSCSPISGHRSVSWYQQTPGQGLQFLFEYFSETQRNKGNFPGRFSGRQFSNSRSEMNVSTLELGDSALYLCASTDDTGDGNTQYFGPGTRLTVL.